The clone carrying this TCR beta chain was observed many times. Antigen: not known. Patients were excluded because of uncontrolled infection, other autoimmune disease, pregnancy or lactation. The sample belongs to a study of T cells in Graves' hyperthyroidism and ophthalmopathy. Study background: Before any treatment, at initial diagnosis, peripheral blood was collected.

Unmatched junction bases numbered 7, after V lost 9 bases and J lost 5 bases. CDR1 is SNHLY, CDR2 FYNNEI, per germline. The CDR3 consists of 13 residues. The study's findings and limits: Model predictions of ophthalmopathy came a median approximately 6 months before onset.

The investigators amplified TCR beta CDR3 regions from RNA transcripts. The HTBI set primed first-round TCR CDR3 RT-PCR. TCRdb called the multiplex PCR reads again in MiXCR, with one record for every CDR3 protein. The top ten clones hold 3.5% to 4.5% of a sample with approximately 610,000 distinct CDR3 sequences, about 14% of them seen once. This receptor was taken from a woman aged 35 to 49 with Graves' ophthalmopathy. The V gene is TRBV2, the J gene TRBJ1-5, with 7 bases aligning to TRBD1. The sample consisted of blood. Written as DNA, the CDR3 is TGTGCCAGTCGGGACAGATACGATCAGCCCCAGCATTTT. It yields the protein CASRDRYDQPQHF.